These 8 T cell receptor beta chains were sequenced from one sample in a study of PD-1 blockade in classical Hodgkin lymphoma. Exposure to brentuximab vedotin varied, and each patient had relapsed following autologous stem cell transplantation. Magnetic negative selection was used to purify CD4+ T cells from thawed PBMCs. Assay: immunoSEQ multiplex PCR; the TCRdb copy retains only in-frame clones and omits some. The sample gives under 30,000 clones, 65% to 80% of which show up once; less than 3% is in the top ten. The sample consisted of CD4+ T cells from blood, taken at baseline. Receptors originate from a human donor with classical Hodgkin lymphoma.

V gene TRBV5-8 combines with J gene TRBJ2-7; a weak D match, TRBD1 (6 bases). Germline V CDR1 and CDR2: SGHTS, YDEGEE. The CDR3 length is 15 residues. Deletions cut 0 bases from V and 3 bases from J, with 13 bases between. CDR3 DNA sequence: TGTGCCAGCAGCTTGGCCGGTACAGGGATCTACGAGCAGTACTTC. It yields the protein CASSLAGTGIYEQYF.

The chain is built from TRBV5-1 and TRBJ1-2, with D perhaps TRBD1 (5 bases). CDR3 length equals 13 residues. With 0 bases removed from V and 7 bases from J, the gap between germline ends came to 10 bases. Germline CDR1 and CDR2: SGHRS and YFSETQ. CDR3 region: CASSLVGDSGYTF. CDR3 DNA sequence: TGCGCCAGCAGCTTGGTAGGTGACAGTGGCTACACCTTC.

This clone was seen once. J is TRBJ1-4 and V is TRBV20-1; D is uncertain. This CDR3 has 11 residues. CDR1 DFQATT and CDR2 SNEGSKA come from the germline V gene (reference sequence). V gave up 7 bases and J gave up 4 bases, with 7 bases separating them. CDR3 sequence reads: CSGRLNEKLFF. CDR3 in DNA: TGCAGTGGTCGGCTTAATGAAAAACTGTTTTTT.

V is TRBV7-6 and J is TRBJ2-5; D gene ambiguous. Germline loops: CDR1 SGHVS, CDR2 FNYEAQ. The V end was cut by 5 bases, the J end by 0 bases, with 13 bases between. This CDR3 contains 15 residues. CDR3 coding DNA: TGTGCCAGCAGCGAAGTTCGTTGGTACCAAGAGACCCAGTACTTC. Amino acids: CASSEVRWYQETQYF.

The sample holds a few counts of this clone. The chain is built from TRBV6-4 and TRBJ2-2; D is unresolved. V was pared by 4 bases and J by 7 bases, with 4 bases between. The CDR3 sequence is 11 residues long. The germline gives CDR1 MRHNA, CDR2 SNTAGT. The DNA for the CDR3 is TGTGCCAGCAGTGGTGGCGGGGAGCTGTTTTTT. Translating it yields CASSGGGELFF.

V and J are TRBV11-2 and TRBJ2-5; TRBD2 agrees at 14 bases. The J segment lost 9 bases and the V segment lost 3 bases, leaving 3 bases of the junction unmatched. Germline V CDR1 and CDR2: SGHAT, FQNNGV. The CDR3 is 14 amino acids. CDR3 amino acids: CASSLGLAGEAQYF. The CDR3 DNA sequence: TGTGCCAGCAGCTTGGGACTAGCGGGGGAGGCCCAGTACTTC.

The chain joins TRBV5-5 to TRBJ2-7; 10 bases are shared with TRBD2. Losses at the gene ends were 1 base for V and 5 bases for J; bases not matched to a gene: 12. The germline gives CDR1 SGHKS, CDR2 YYEKEE (reference sequence). The CDR3 is made up of 17 amino acids. The CDR3 spells CASSLFTSGDRRDEQYF. The CDR3 bases are TGTGCCAGCAGCTTGTTTACTAGCGGGGACCGGAGGGACGAGCAGTACTTC.

The chain is built from TRBV20-1 and TRBJ1-2; no clear D. The CDR3 length is 11 residues. CDR1 is DFQATT and CDR2 is SNEGSKA in the germline V gene (reference sequence). Trimming left V 5 bases short and J 3 bases short, with 7 bases between. The CDR3 bases are TGCAGTGCTCAAGTATACTATGGCTACACCTTC. Amino acid sequence: CSAQVYYGYTF.